This T cell receptor beta chain was found in a study of blood T cell repertoires in COVID-19. Study information: Samples of COVID-19 (acute and convalescent) were obtained from the United States, Italy and Spain.

Per the original data handling: Amplifying reference gene primers gave estimates of nucleated cell counts. Clones were sequenced by immunoSEQ multiplex PCR, and TCRdb holds only the in-frame ones, with some missing. V and J calls and clone size are given by that table; D and trimming were obtained from the DNA. The repertoire includes fewer than 60,000 clones, more than 65% of them detected once, and about 25% sits in the top ten. The CDR3 runs 13 residues. CDR1 and CDR2 (germline): SGDLS, YYNGEE. V lost 0 bases to trimming and J lost 7 bases, with 10 bases between them. V is TRBV9 and J is TRBJ1-2; D is unresolved. Sequencing was performed on peripheral blood. The origin of this receptor is a human donor in a cohort sampled during active COVID-19. The CDR3 DNA sequence: TGTGCCAGCAGCGTAGGCCCGAGCCGTGGCTACACCTTC. This sequence encodes CASSVGPSRGYTF.